Each of the 16 T cell receptor beta chains below was sequenced from the same sample in a study of T cell responses to AZD1222 COVID-19 vaccine. Here immunoSEQ multiplex PCR was the method, and the copy in TCRdb shows in-frame clones only, minus some. The sample consists of 150,000 to 200,000 clones, around 93% of them appearing once. Material: peripheral blood, obtained on day 0 of AZD1222 vaccination. The receptor source for this set is an adult in good health.

This chain uses TRBV5-8 with TRBJ2-7; tentatively, D is TRBD2 (5 bases). The CDR3 length is 16 residues. Per germline, CDR1 SGHTS and CDR2 YDEGEE. Trimming shortened V by 1 base and J by 6 bases, and 20 bases separated the two germline ends. The DNA of the CDR3 is TGTGCCAGCAGCTTGACGGGAACTTACGGGGAAGGCGAGCAGTACTTC. Translation gives CASSLTGTYGEGEQYF.

This clone was counted only a few times. CDR3 sequence (DNA): TGTGCCATCAGCAACATCCTGAACACCGGGGAGCTGTTTTTT. Its translation: CAISNILNTGELFF. The V gene is TRBV10-3, the J gene TRBJ2-2; no reliable D call. Trimming cost V 6 bases and J 1 base, with 9 bases left between them. From germline, CDR1 is ENHRY and CDR2 SYGVKD. This CDR3 has 14 amino acids.

The chain combines TRBV12-3 or TRBV12-4 with TRBJ1-1; the D is unclear. V was cut by 4 bases and J by 2 bases, with 5 bases left in between. There are 12 residues in the CDR3. The CDR3 DNA follows: TGTGCCAGCAGTTATTTAAACACTGAAGCTTTCTTT. It specifies CASSYLNTEAFF.

As DNA, the CDR3 is TGTGCCAGCAGCTTGGGTGCCAGCAATCAGCCCCAGCATTTT. Protein product: CASSLGASNQPQHF. V is TRBV5-5 and J is TRBJ1-5, with no clear D. Trimming pared 0 bases from V and 1 base from J, leaving 5 bases between. Germline lookup yields CDR1 SGHKS and CDR2 YYEKEE (reference sequence). The CDR3 length is 14 residues.

This clone was counted once. The chain recombines TRBV11-2 with TRBJ2-1, with TRBD2 matching over 10 bases. The CDR3 is made up of 15 amino acids. The germline V gene has CDR1 SGHAT and CDR2 FQNNGV. Losses at the gene ends were 4 bases for V and 4 bases for J; bases not matched to a gene: 4. CDR3 nucleotides: TGTGCCAGCAGCTCGCTAGCGGGAGCGTACAATGAGCAGTTCTTC. This encodes CASSSLAGAYNEQFF.

The table lists this clone with a count of one. The chain combines TRBV9 with TRBJ1-1, with D unclear. This CDR3 contains 14 residues. The V end lost 3 bases, the J end lost 11 bases, and 20 bases lay between the germline ends. Germline V gives CDR1 SGDLS, CDR2 YYNGEE. The chain's CDR3 is CASSETYALGPAFF. CDR3 sequence (DNA): TGTGCCAGCAGCGAAACGTACGCCCTTGGGCCGGCTTTCTTT. The full variable domain, with the rest looked up from reference TRBV9 and TRBJ1-1, is DSGVTQTPKHLITATGQRVTLRCSPRSGDLSVYWYQQSLDQGLQFLIQYYNGEERAKGNILERFSAQQFPDLHSELNLSSLELGDSALYFCASSETYALGPAFFGQGTRLTVV.

This chain joins TRBV7-2 and TRBJ1-1; no definite D call. CDR3 length: 15 amino acids. Germline-derived CDR1 and CDR2 are SGHTA and FQGNSA. Trimming left V 4 bases short and J 1 base short, with 13 bases between. CDR3 protein: CASSSWRQTNTEAFF. CDR3 DNA sequence: TGTGCCAGCAGCTCCTGGCGGCAGACGAACACTGAAGCTTTCTTT. Looking up the rest from reference TRBV7-2 and TRBJ1-1 gives the full variable domain: GAGVSQSPSNKVTEKGKDVELRCDPISGHTALYWYRQSLGQGLEFLIYFQGNSAPDKSGLPSDRFSAERTGGSVSTLTIQRTQQEDSAVYLCASSSWRQTNTEAFFGQGTRLTVV.

In this sample, this clone turned up once. V gene TRBV4-2 combines with J gene TRBJ2-3; the match to TRBD2 covers 10 bases. The CDR3 sequence is 19 residues long. V lost 0 bases to trimming and J lost 1 base; unmatched junction nucleotides: 10. CDR1 is LGHNA and CDR2 is YNFKEQ in the germline V gene. DNA for the CDR3: TGTGCCAGCAGCCAAGATCGACTAGCGGGCCGGCTAGGCACAGATACGCAGTATTTT. As protein: CASSQDRLAGRLGTDTQYF.

The V call is TRBV7-9, the J call TRBJ2-1, with D possibly being TRBD1 or TRBD2 (7 bases each). Germline CDR1 is SEHNR and CDR2 is FQNEAQ (reference sequence). There are 15 residues in the CDR3. Trimming took 4 bases from V and 5 from J, leaving 15 bases between them. In DNA, the CDR3 is TGTGCCAGCAGCTCCCAACCAGGGGGGGACAATGAGCAGTTCTTC. Its protein product is CASSSQPGGDNEQFF.

J is TRBJ1-2 and V is TRBV5-1; D ambiguous. This CDR3 is 13 amino acids long. Germline V gene data show CDR1 as SGHRS and CDR2 as YFSETQ. Trimming stripped 4 bases from V and 4 bases from J, with 11 bases between. Here the CDR3 reads CASSTGPFYGYTF. The CDR3 coding sequence is TGCGCCAGCAGCACCGGACCTTTCTATGGCTACACCTTC.

The V gene is TRBV19, the J gene TRBJ1-1; 7 bases align to TRBD1. The length of the CDR3 is 14 residues. Germline trimming cut 4 bases from V and 1 base from J; bases unmatched to any gene: 3. Germline V gene lookup returns CDR1 LNHDA and CDR2 SQIVND (reference sequence). In nucleotides, the CDR3 is TGTGCCAGTAGTACCGGGACAGAGAACACTGAAGCTTTCTTT. Protein: CASSTGTENTEAFF.

CDR3 coding DNA: TGTGCCAGCAGTGATCCGGGACAGGCGACCAATTCACCCCTCCACTTT. Its translation: CASSDPGQATNSPLHF. The V and J genes are TRBV6-1 and TRBJ1-6; 8 nucleotides match TRBD1. V trimming: 3 bases; J trimming: 7 bases; junction bases outside the gene matches: 8. The CDR3 has 16 residues. Germline V gene lookup returns CDR1 MNHNS and CDR2 SASEGT.

V usage is TRBV1 and J usage is TRBJ2-3; the table gives TRBD2 as D, unverified against the DNA. TRBV1 is marked as a pseudogene. This CDR3 contains 16 residues. CDR3 region: CTSSQGGLADTDTQYF. CDR3 coding DNA: TGCACCAGCAGCCAAGGGGGACTAGCGGACACAGATACGCAGTATTTT.

The rearrangement links TRBV7-8 to TRBJ2-1, with 15 bases that match TRBD2. The J segment lost 5 bases and the V segment lost 5 bases, leaving 16 bases of the junction unmatched. The germline V gene has CDR1 SGHVS and CDR2 FQNEAQ. CDR3 length: 20 residues. The CDR3: CASSPRRTSGRVGDDNEQFF. The CDR3 DNA follows: TGTGCCAGCAGCCCTAGACGGACTAGCGGGAGGGTGGGGGATGACAATGAGCAGTTCTTC.

V and J are TRBV27 and TRBJ1-2, with D tentatively TRBD1 (5 bases). Germline V gives CDR1 MNHEY, CDR2 SMNVEV (reference sequence). This CDR3 has 15 residues. V lost 2 bases and J lost 7, with 17 bases in between. CDR3 residues: CASSLMIGTVSGYTF. The CDR3 bases are TGTGCCAGCAGTTTAATGATAGGGACGGTTAGTGGCTACACCTTC.

The chain joins TRBV5-1 to TRBJ1-1; tentative D call: TRBD1 (5 bases). CDR1 and CDR2 from the germline V gene are SGHRS and YFSETQ. The CDR3 runs 14 residues. Deletions cut 4 bases from V and 5 bases from J, with 15 bases between. The CDR3: CASSGPRGATEAFF. The CDR3 region has the DNA TGCGCCAGCAGCGGACCGAGGGGAGCAACTGAAGCTTTCTTT. Supplemented by reference TRBV5-1 and TRBJ1-1, the full variable domain reads KAGVTQTPRYLIKTRGQQVTLSCSPISGHRSVSWYQQTPGQGLQFLFEYFSETQRNKGNFPGRFSGRQFSNSRSEMNVSTLELGDSALYLCASSGPRGATEAFFGQGTRLTVV.